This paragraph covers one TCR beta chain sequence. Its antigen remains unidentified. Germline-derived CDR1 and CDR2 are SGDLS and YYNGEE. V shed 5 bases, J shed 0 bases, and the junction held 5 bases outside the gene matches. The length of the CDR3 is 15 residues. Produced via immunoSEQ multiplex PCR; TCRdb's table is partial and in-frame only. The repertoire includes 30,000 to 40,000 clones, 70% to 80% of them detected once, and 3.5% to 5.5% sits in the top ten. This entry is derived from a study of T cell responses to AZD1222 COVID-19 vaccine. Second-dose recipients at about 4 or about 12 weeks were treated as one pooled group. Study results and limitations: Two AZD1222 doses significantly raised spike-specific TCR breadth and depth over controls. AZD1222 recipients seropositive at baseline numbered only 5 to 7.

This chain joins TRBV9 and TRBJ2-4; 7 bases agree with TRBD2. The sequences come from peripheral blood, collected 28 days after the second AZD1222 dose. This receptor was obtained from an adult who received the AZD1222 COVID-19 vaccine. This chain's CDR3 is CASSRTGGAKNIQYF. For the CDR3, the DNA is TGTGCCAGCAGTAGAACGGGGGGAGCCAAAAACATTCAGTACTTC.